This is a list of T cell receptor beta chains from one sample in a study of blood T cell repertoires in COVID-19. Clones were read by immunoSEQ multiplex PCR, and TCRdb kept only the in-frame ones, dropping some. The table has hundreds of thousands of clones, 90% seen once. Material: PBMCs or T cells enriched from blood (not recorded which). These TCRs come from a woman under 30 with acute COVID-19. CDR3s leave out the opening cysteine and the closing phenylalanine or tryptophan.

>TRBV6-4|TRBJ1-2
ASSEEGVRYT
>TRBV10-2|TRBJ1-2
ASSESNQRIYGYT
>TRBV7-8|TRBJ2-7
ASSLVAGIGEQY
>TRBV11-3|TRBJ2-3
ASSQGLPTDTQY
>TRBV3-1/TRBV3-2|TRBJ1-1
ASSQTLGSTEAF
>TRBV10-3|TRBJ2-1
AISELAGDYNEQF
>TRBV30|TRBJ1-2
AWYRTGIQVYGYT
>TRBV5-4|TRBJ2-7
ASSLYGSGRAFNYEQY
>TRBV28|TRBJ1-5
ASSTNARGTAFRYQH
>TRBV7-9|TRBJ2-5
ASSPAGGGREETQY
>TRBV29-1|TRBJ2-7
SVEPAGHSYEQY
>TRBV6-4|TRBJ2-1
ASSVGLADYNEQF
>TRBV10-2|TRBJ2-1
ASMKTSGRALDEQF
>TRBV6-5|TRBJ2-7
ASSYRDRGYEQY
>TRBV7-3|TRBJ1-2
ASSKRAGGGGYT
>TRBV27|TRBJ1-6
ASSRTADNSPLH
>TRBV24-1|TRBJ2-3
ATSDGGIVSDTQY
>TRBV10-1|TRBJ2-2
ASSDSGGGTGELF
>TRBV10-1|TRBJ2-3
ASSMGLAGVDTQY
>TRBV30|TRBJ1-2
AWTRRGGFSYGYT
>TRBV3-1/TRBV3-2|TRBJ2-1
ASSQDHVSEQF
>TRBV27|TRBJ2-3
ASSGGALAAPSTDTQY
>TRBV21-1|TRBJ2-2
ASSKPRDRGTFRNTGELF
>TRBV19|TRBJ1-5
ASSFTGGASNQPQH
>TRBV7-2|TRBJ2-1
ASSFKAASGSWSYNEQF
>TRBV11-1|TRBJ1-1
ASSPNRGRGF
>TRBV27|TRBJ1-3
ASSLRSGGLGNTIY
>TRBV30|TRBJ2-7
AWATKRRETPYEQY
>TRBV4-3|TRBJ2-7
ASSQEFWGVISYEQY
>TRBV5-6|TRBJ1-4
ASSSGEKLF
>TRBV28|TRBJ1-2
ASRTHRAANYGYT
>TRBV5-4|TRBJ2-1
ASRDGLAGYNEQF
>TRBV3-1/TRBV3-2|TRBJ1-5
ASSRDRGSNQPQH
>TRBV28|TRBJ2-3
ASSLISFREKGTDTQY
>TRBV2|TRBJ2-5
ASRAGWEETQY
>TRBV19|TRBJ2-7
ASSPRLAGMYEQY
>TRBV5-1|TRBJ1-2
ASSPGGGHGAAGYT